Listed here are 28 T cell receptor beta chains from one sample, sequenced in a study of cytomegalovirus exposure and HLA in healthy donors listed by TCRdb under 2017. The library was obtained by the immunoSEQ multiplex PCR assay. For the multiplex PCR, a mixture combining 60 forward primers for TCR Vbeta segments and 13 reverse primers for TCR Jbeta segments was used. Imported from immuneACCESS, the table was reduced by TCRdb to in-frame sequences with V and J called. These copies leave out some clones; in studies compared against another copy, an unresolved V gene accounts for under half, and the cause of the remainder is not known. The table for this sample lists 100,000 to 150,000 clones; around 71% of them were counted only once. 2% to 3% of the sample is taken by the ten largest. Sequenced sample: PBMCs. Source of these receptors: a woman aged 55-69 years in good health and CMV-seropositive.

About this clone itself: One end of the junction is discordant with germline, which a read error may explain. This rearrangement joins TRBV13 to TRBJ2-1; 8 bases match TRBD1. This CDR3 contains 16 residues. Germline CDR1 PRHDT, CDR2 FYEKMQ (reference sequence). CDR3 protein: CASNLAPTTGDAEQFF. For the CDR3, the DNA is TGTGCCAGCAACTTAGCCCCGACGACAGGGGATGCTGAGCAGTTCTTC.

The chain employs TRBV2 and TRBJ2-5; D call uncertain. The CDR3 sequence is 12 residues long. Per germline, CDR1 SNHLY and CDR2 FYNNEI. V was cut by 8 bases and J by 2 bases, with 9 bases left in between. In DNA, the CDR3 is TGTGCCAGCGGCTCCACGCAAGAGACCCAGTACTTC. Translation gives CASGSTQETQYF.

The rearrangement links TRBV6-6 to TRBJ2-7; TRBD1 is a possible D gene (6 bases). V was trimmed by 6 bases and J by 6 bases, leaving 12 bases between them. The CDR3 spans 12 residues. CDR1 and CDR2 from the germline V gene are MNHNY and SVGAGI (reference sequence). CDR3 protein: CASSTGKREQYF. In DNA, the CDR3 is TGTGCCAGCAGCACAGGGAAGCGCGAGCAGTACTTC.

The J gene is TRBJ2-5, the V gene TRBV7-7; 9 bases map to TRBD1. CDR1 is SSHAT and CDR2 is FNYEAQ in the germline V gene (reference sequence). The V and J ends lost 1 base and 5 bases, in that order; junction bases with no gene match: 5. CDR3 length equals 15 residues. The CDR3 DNA reads TGTGCCAGCAGCTTAGACAGGGGGCGTCGGGAGACCCAGTACTTC. As protein: CASSLDRGRRETQYF.

This clone has a single count. In the same sample, other DNA sequences code for this CDR3. The chain links TRBV9 to TRBJ1-1; D perhaps matches TRBD1 (5 bases). V shed 0 bases and J shed 5 bases, with 11 bases lying between them. The V gene's germline CDR1 is SGDLS and CDR2 YYNGEE. The CDR3 consists of 14 residues. CDR3 in DNA: TGTGCCAGCAGCGTAGGGCAGGGCGGTACTGAAGCTTTCTTT. This sequence encodes CASSVGQGGTEAFF.

This chain links TRBV25-1 with TRBJ2-7; D remains unclear. The V gene's germline CDR1 is MGHDK and CDR2 SYGVNS. Trimming stripped 2 bases from V and 0 bases from J, with 14 bases between. The CDR3 is made up of 16 amino acids. DNA for the CDR3: TGTGCCAGCAGTGAAGGAAGCCCATGGAGCTCCTACGAGCAGTACTTC. This codes for CASSEGSPWSSYEQYF.

This clone occurred a few times. As DNA, the CDR3 is TGTGCCAGCAGCCTGGGCCAGAACCTAAACATTCAGTACTTC. Amino acids: CASSLGQNLNIQYF. The chain recombines TRBV6-5 with TRBJ2-4, with no clear D. Per germline, CDR1 MNHEY and CDR2 SVGAGI. The CDR3 totals 14 residues. The V end lost 6 bases, the J end lost 6 bases, and 15 bases lay between the germline ends.

The CDR3: CASSPDRGMAFF. CDR3 sequence (DNA): TGTGCCAGCAGTCCGGACAGGGGAATGGCTTTCTTT. The chain combines TRBV11-1 with TRBJ1-1, with TRBD1 matching 9 bases. Losses at the gene ends were 6 bases for V and 11 bases for J; bases not matched to a gene: 7. This CDR3 has 12 residues. Germline loops: CDR1 SGHAT, CDR2 FQDESV (reference sequence). The full variable domain, rest sourced from reference TRBV11-1 and TRBJ1-1, is EAEVAQSPRYKITEKSQAVAFWCDPISGHATLYWYRQILGQGPELLVQFQDESVVDDSQLPKDRFSAERLKGVDSTLKIQPAELGDSAMYLCASSPDRGMAFFGQGTRLTVV.

The chain carries TRBV18 and TRBJ1-1; unclear D gene. Trimming cost V 8 bases and J 1 base, with 11 bases left between them. Germline V gives CDR1 KGHSH, CDR2 LQKENI. There are 13 residues in the CDR3. The CDR3 protein is CASASPGNTEAFF. In DNA, the CDR3 is TGTGCCAGCGCGTCCCCCGGGAACACTGAAGCTTTCTTT.

The chain recombines TRBV4-2 with TRBJ1-4; D is undetermined. The CDR3 spans 16 residues. The V and J ends lost 0 bases and 8 bases respectively, with 16 bases between them. Germline CDR1 LGHNA, CDR2 YNFKEQ. The CDR3 DNA sequence: TGTGCCAGCAGCCAAGAATCCGGTGCTCTGATAGAAAAACTGTTTTTT. It specifies CASSQESGALIEKLFF.

This chain joins TRBV4-2 and TRBJ1-1; 7 bases are shared with TRBD1. The germline V gene encodes CDR1 LGHNA and CDR2 YNFKEQ. The length of the CDR3 is 14 residues. The J segment lost 4 bases and the V segment lost 3 bases, leaving 5 bases of the junction unmatched. The CDR3 DNA reads as TGTGCCAGCAGCCACTTACAGGGGACCACTGAAGCTTTCTTT. Its protein is CASSHLQGTTEAFF.

This sequence joins TRBV7-3 and TRBJ2-2, with D possibly being TRBD1 (5 bases). Germline V CDR1 and CDR2: SGHTA, FQGTGA. The CDR3 covers 13 residues. Trimming cost V 5 bases and J 6 bases, with 10 bases left between them. The CDR3 nucleotides read TGTGCCAGCAGCCCAACAGGACCCGGGGAGCTGTTTTTT. Translation gives CASSPTGPGELFF.

The J gene is TRBJ1-1, the V gene TRBV25-1; 7 bases are shared with TRBD1. J was trimmed by 0 bases and V by 4 bases; bases with no gene match: 5. Germline V gives CDR1 MGHDK, CDR2 SYGVNS. The CDR3 is made up of 15 amino acids. As DNA, the CDR3 is TGTGCCAGCAGTGCGGGGACAGATATGAACACTGAAGCTTTCTTT. Its protein is CASSAGTDMNTEAFF. Variable domain in full (rest from reference TRBV25-1 and TRBJ1-1): EADIYQTPRYLVIGTGKKITLECSQTMGHDKMYWYQQDPGMELHLIHYSYGVNSTEKGDLSSESTVSRIRTEHFPLTLESARPSHTSQYLCASSAGTDMNTEAFFGQGTRLTVV.

The chain recombines TRBV5-1 with TRBJ1-1; TRBD1 matches 8 bases. Germline V gene lookup returns CDR1 SGHRS and CDR2 YFSETQ. The V segment lost 6 bases and the J segment 4 bases; nucleotides outside the gene matches: 11. The length of the CDR3 is 15 residues. The CDR3 protein is CASTPLAGGFTEAFF. The DNA for the CDR3 is TGCGCCAGCACCCCCTTGGCAGGGGGCTTCACTGAAGCTTTCTTT.

This chain links TRBV9 with TRBJ1-3; 8 positions match TRBD1. The CDR3 totals 15 residues. Trimming removed 2 bases from V and 3 bases from J; junction bases left unmatched: 4. The germline V gene has CDR1 SGDLS and CDR2 YYNGEE. The CDR3: CASSVGTGIGNTIYF. The CDR3 region has the DNA TGTGCCAGCAGCGTTGGGACAGGAATTGGAAACACCATATATTTT.

The rearrangement links TRBV7-8 to TRBJ2-7; tentatively, D is TRBD1 (6 bases). The V gene lost 0 bases and the J gene lost 2 bases, with 14 bases spanning the gap. From germline, CDR1 is SGHVS and CDR2 FQNEAQ. This CDR3 contains 16 residues. This CDR3 is CASSLAKDRTPYEQYF. CDR3 in DNA: TGTGCCAGCAGCTTAGCTAAAGACAGGACCCCCTACGAGCAGTACTTC. The full variable domain, in which reference TRBV7-8 and TRBJ2-7 provide the parts outside the CDR3, is GAGVSQSPRYKVAKRGQDVALRCDPISGHVSLFWYQQALGQGPEFLTYFQNEAQLDKSGLPSDRFFAERPEGSVSTLKIQRTQQEDSAVYLCASSLAKDRTPYEQYFGPGTRLTVT.

The rearrangement joins TRBV27 to TRBJ2-7; TRBD1 matches at 11 bases. This CDR3 region has 15 residues. Germline lookup yields CDR1 MNHEY and CDR2 SMNVEV (reference sequence). V dropped 6 bases and J dropped 2; count of bases not matched to a gene: 6. In DNA, the CDR3 is TGTGCCAGCAGCCTCGGGACAGGGGGGCCCTACGAGCAGTACTTC. This translates into CASSLGTGGPYEQYF.

The J gene is TRBJ1-2, the V gene TRBV19, with TRBD1 as a possible D gene (6 bases). The CDR3 spans 14 residues. Germline CDR1 and CDR2: LNHDA and SQIVND (reference sequence). Trimming pared 10 bases from V and 4 bases from J, leaving 19 bases between. This CDR3 is CATSGQLFPYGYTF. The CDR3 nucleotides are TGTGCCACCAGCGGACAGCTCTTCCCCTATGGCTACACCTTC.

V and J are TRBV2 and TRBJ2-2, with D tentatively TRBD2 (6 bases). This CDR3 contains 14 residues. The germline V gene encodes CDR1 SNHLY and CDR2 FYNNEI. V lost 9 bases and J lost 0, with 11 bases in between. The CDR3 region is CARGRDSNTGELFF. CDR3 bases: TGTGCCAGGGGGCGGGACTCGAACACCGGGGAGCTGTTTTTT.

Note on this clone: Its ends do not fully match the called genes, so a read error is possible. The CDR3 reads CASRGDTGNSEAFF. CDR3 bases: TGTGCCAGCAGGGGGGACACGGGGAACTCTGAAGCTTTCTTT. J is TRBJ1-1 and V is TRBV2, with D possibly matching TRBD1 (6 bases). CDR3 size: 14 residues. Germline V lookup: CDR1 SNHLY, CDR2 FYNNEI.

The chain has TRBV18 and TRBJ2-7, with 7 bases aligning to TRBD1. Germline values: CDR1 KGHSH, CDR2 LQKENI. The CDR3 has 15 residues. With 4 bases clipped from V and 0 bases from J, the junction kept 6 bases outside the gene matches. The CDR3 nucleotides read TGTGCCAGCTCACATGACAGGGAGAGCTCCTACGAGCAGTACTTC. Encoded protein: CASSHDRESSYEQYF. Full variable domain (outside the CDR3, taken from reference TRBV18 and TRBJ2-7): NAGVMQNPRHLVRRRGQEARLRCSPMKGHSHVYWYRQLPEEGLKFMVYLQKENIIDESGMPKERFSAEFPKEGPSILRIQQVVRGDSAAYFCASSHDRESSYEQYFGPGTRLTVT.

The gene calls are TRBV7-2 and TRBJ2-1; TRBD1 matches at 7 bases. The ends lost 5 bases at V and 6 bases at J; junction bases unmatched: 1. Looked up from germline, CDR1 is SGHTA and CDR2 is FQGNSA. This CDR3 is 12 amino acids long. CDR3 bases: TGTGCCAGCAGCGCAGGGGGCAATGAGCAGTTCTTC. It is translated as CASSAGGNEQFF.

The CDR3 sequence: CASSHPSGGNTEAFF. The CDR3 bases are TGCGCCAGCAGCCACCCTTCAGGGGGGAACACTGAAGCTTTCTTT. This rearrangement joins TRBV4-1 to TRBJ1-1, with 7 positions matching TRBD1. Germline trimming cut 3 bases from V and 1 base from J; bases unmatched to any gene: 5. Germline loops: CDR1 MGHRA, CDR2 YSYEKL. CDR3 length equals 15 residues.

This rearrangement joins TRBV5-1 to TRBJ1-5; D may be TRBD1 (6 bases). The CDR3 totals 13 residues. CDR1 SGHRS and CDR2 YFSETQ come from the germline V gene. V shed 5 bases and J shed 1 base, with 7 bases lying between them. This CDR3 is CASRQGSNQPQHF. The CDR3 coding sequence is TGCGCCAGCAGACAGGGAAGCAATCAGCCCCAGCATTTT. The full variable domain, rest sourced from reference TRBV5-1 and TRBJ1-5, is KAGVTQTPRYLIKTRGQQVTLSCSPISGHRSVSWYQQTPGQGLQFLFEYFSETQRNKGNFPGRFSGRQFSNSRSEMNVSTLELGDSALYLCASRQGSNQPQHFGDGTRLSIL.

The gene calls are TRBV5-5 and TRBJ1-5; 7 nucleotides line up with TRBD1. Trimming took 3 bases from V and 3 from J; bases not matched to a gene: 6. The CDR3 contains 15 residues. Germline V gives CDR1 SGHKS, CDR2 YYEKEE (reference sequence). Here the CDR3 reads CASSSWQGDNQPQHF. DNA for the CDR3: TGTGCCAGCAGCTCGTGGCAGGGGGACAATCAGCCCCAGCATTTT.

The chain combines TRBV13 with TRBJ2-3; the D is unclear. V lost 5 bases and J lost 2, with 5 bases in between. Per germline, CDR1 PRHDT and CDR2 FYEKMQ (reference sequence). CDR3 length: 12 amino acids. CDR3 loop: CASSPNTDTQYF. Written as DNA, the CDR3 is TGTGCCAGCAGCCCTAACACAGATACGCAGTATTTT. Full variable domain (remainder filled in from reference TRBV13 and TRBJ2-3): AAGVIQSPRHLIKEKRETATLKCYPIPRHDTVYWYQQGPGQDPQFLISFYEKMQSDKGSIPDRFSAQQFSDYHSELNMSSLELGDSALYFCASSPNTDTQYFGPGTRLTVL.

J is TRBJ1-6 and V is TRBV18, with 10 bases identical to TRBD1. Germline V gene lookup returns CDR1 KGHSH and CDR2 LQKENI. The CDR3 extends over 14 amino acids. The trim removed 3 bases at V and 8 bases at J, leaving 1 base unmatched. CDR3 amino acids: CASSPGQGDSPLHF. For the CDR3, the DNA is TGTGCCAGCTCACCCGGACAGGGGGATTCACCCCTCCACTTT.

The chain is built from TRBV10-1 and TRBJ2-7; TRBD2 matches 11 bases. Germline CDR1 reads WNHNN; CDR2 reads SYGVQD (reference sequence). This CDR3 comprises 18 residues. V trimming: 0 bases; J trimming: 3 bases; junction bases outside the gene matches: 10. As DNA, the CDR3 is TGCGCCAGCAGTGAGTCTCCCACCCCTAGCGGGGGGATCTACGAGCAGTACTTC. This sequence encodes CASSESPTPSGGIYEQYF.